A selection of T cell receptor beta chains follows, all from one sample in a study of shared clonotypes between healthy human individuals. Sequenced by immunoSEQ multiplex PCR; TCRdb stores in-frame clones only, minus some. The repertoire holds around 2,000,000 clones, with 90% to 95% as singletons. The sequencing input was naive CD8+ T cells from PBMCs. Receptor source: a man between 18 and 29 years old in good health. Some clones in this sample may be carry-over from other donors' samples. Both conserved end residues are part of each CDR3. A D gene is named only where the DNA matches it firmly. Only some rows state a clone size, as once, few, many or a class for expanded clones.

D gene: NA
V gene: TRBV6-5
J gene: TRBJ2-2
clone size: few
CDR3 DNA: TGTGCCAGCAGTTACTCCGGGACCACCGGGGAGCTGTTTTTT
CDR3 protein: CASSYSGTTGELFF

D gene: NA
V gene: TRBV6-1
J gene: TRBJ2-1
clone size: NA
CDR3 DNA: TGTGCCACCGGTAGACGACTGAACAATGAGCAGTTCTTC
CDR3 protein: CATGRRLNNEQFF

D gene: TRBD2
V gene: TRBV6-1
J gene: TRBJ2-1
clone size: NA
CDR3 DNA: TGTGCCAGCAGTGAAGATCGAGCGGGGTACCAAAGCTCCTACAATGAGCAGTTCTTC
CDR3 protein: CASSEDRAGYQSSYNEQFF

D gene: NA
V gene: TRBV29-1
J gene: TRBJ2-1
clone size: NA
CDR3 DNA: TGCAGCGTTGGCCGACTAATGAGCTCCTACAATGAGCAGTTCTTC
CDR3 protein: CSVGRLMSSYNEQFF

D gene: TRBD2
V gene: TRBV4-2
J gene: TRBJ2-5
clone size: NA
CDR3 DNA: TGTGCCAGCAGCCAAGTGGCTAGCGGGGATGAGCAGTACTTC
CDR3 protein: CASSQVASGDEQYF

D gene: TRBD2
V gene: TRBV9
J gene: TRBJ2-7
clone size: NA
CDR3 DNA: TGTGCCAGCAGCGTTAGCGGGAGCCAGTACGAGCAGTACTTC
CDR3 protein: CASSVSGSQYEQYF

D gene: NA
V gene: TRBV12-5
J gene: TRBJ2-1
clone size: NA
CDR3 DNA: TGTGCTAGTGGGGCTATGGGTTCGTACAATGAGCAGTTCTTC
CDR3 protein: CASGAMGSYNEQFF

D gene: NA
V gene: TRBV5-1
J gene: TRBJ2-1
clone size: NA
CDR3 DNA: TGCGCCAGCAGCTGGTTTGGTTACAATGAGCAGTTCTTC
CDR3 protein: CASSWFGYNEQFF

D gene: NA
V gene: TRBV28
J gene: TRBJ2-7
clone size: NA
CDR3 DNA: TGTGCCAGCAGTTTTCGCAGGGTGGCCTACGAGCAGTACTTC
CDR3 protein: CASSFRRVAYEQYF

D gene: NA
V gene: TRBV9
J gene: TRBJ2-2
clone size: NA
CDR3 DNA: TGTGCCAGCATGGGGACGAACACCGGGGAGCTGTTTTTT
CDR3 protein: CASMGTNTGELFF

D gene: NA
V gene: TRBV27
J gene: TRBJ1-2
clone size: NA
CDR3 DNA: TGTGCCAGCAGTTTAGCCGGGCATGGCTACACCTTC
CDR3 protein: CASSLAGHGYTF

D gene: NA
V gene: TRBV4-1
J gene: TRBJ1-2
clone size: NA
CDR3 DNA: TGCGCCAGCAGCCAAGTCTCTGCAGGACGGATCTATGGCTACACCTTC
CDR3 protein: CASSQVSAGRIYGYTF

D gene: NA
V gene: TRBV10-3
J gene: TRBJ2-7
clone size: NA
CDR3 DNA: TGTGCCATCAGTGGGGACTCATCCGGGTGGGGCGAGCAGTACTTC
CDR3 protein: CAISGDSSGWGEQYF

D gene: TRBD2
V gene: TRBV6-1
J gene: TRBJ2-7
clone size: NA
CDR3 DNA: TGTGCCAGCAGTGAACTAGGACTAGGGCCCTACGAGCAGTACTTC
CDR3 protein: CASSELGLGPYEQYF

D gene: NA
V gene: TRBV28
J gene: TRBJ1-4
clone size: once
CDR3 DNA: TGTGCCAGCAGTTTGGGAAATAAGGAGACTTTT
CDR3 protein: CASSLGNKETF

D gene: NA
V gene: TRBV6-5
J gene: TRBJ2-1
clone size: NA
CDR3 DNA: TGTGCCAGCAGTTATTATTTCAACTCCCATGAGCAGTTCTTC
CDR3 protein: CASSYYFNSHEQFF

D gene: TRBD1
V gene: TRBV10-3
J gene: TRBJ2-7
clone size: NA
CDR3 DNA: TGTGCCATCAGTGAGCCCGGGACAGGGAGGTCCTACGAGCAGTACTTC
CDR3 protein: CAISEPGTGRSYEQYF

D gene: NA
V gene: TRBV28
J gene: TRBJ2-1
clone size: NA
CDR3 DNA: TGTGCCAGCGGGAGAGACCTTCTGTTCTATGAGCAGTTCTTC
CDR3 protein: CASGRDLLFYEQFF

D gene: TRBD1
V gene: TRBV29-1
J gene: TRBJ1-2
clone size: NA
CDR3 DNA: TGCAGCGTAAGGACAGGGGCAAGTGATGGCTACACCTTC
CDR3 protein: CSVRTGASDGYTF

D gene: NA
V gene: TRBV6-1
J gene: TRBJ2-7
clone size: NA
CDR3 DNA: TGTGCCAGCAGTGTAGGTCGGGTCTACGAGCAGTACTTC
CDR3 protein: CASSVGRVYEQYF

D gene: TRBD2
V gene: TRBV6-5
J gene: TRBJ2-1
clone size: NA
CDR3 DNA: TGTGCCAGCAGTTACTTCCTAGCGGGAGGTATTGAGCAGTTCTTC
CDR3 protein: CASSYFLAGGIEQFF

D gene: TRBD1
V gene: TRBV28
J gene: TRBJ2-7
clone size: NA
CDR3 DNA: TGTGCCAGCACTCACAGGGGGAGCTCCTACGAGCAGTACTTC
CDR3 protein: CASTHRGSSYEQYF

D gene: NA
V gene: TRBV28
J gene: TRBJ2-7
clone size: NA
CDR3 DNA: TGTGCCAGCAGTAAGAGAGGGCCTCGCGAGCAGTACTTC
CDR3 protein: CASSKRGPREQYF

D gene: TRBD2
V gene: TRBV20-1
J gene: TRBJ2-1
clone size: NA
CDR3 DNA: TGCAGCGCCGGGGAGGGGAATGAGCAGTTCTTC
CDR3 protein: CSAGEGNEQFF

D gene: NA
V gene: TRBV6-1
J gene: TRBJ1-1
clone size: NA
CDR3 DNA: TGTGCCAGCAGTGATGAGATGAACACTGAAGCTTTCTTT
CDR3 protein: CASSDEMNTEAFF

D gene: NA
V gene: TRBV29-1
J gene: TRBJ1-5
clone size: NA
CDR3 DNA: TGCAGCGTTGGGGATCAGCCCCAGCATTTT
CDR3 protein: CSVGDQPQHF

D gene: NA
V gene: TRBV12-5
J gene: TRBJ2-1
clone size: NA
CDR3 DNA: TGTGCTAGTGGTCCTGGAGCGGGTGTATACAATGAGCAGTTCTTC
CDR3 protein: CASGPGAGVYNEQFF

D gene: TRBD1
V gene: TRBV5-1
J gene: TRBJ2-7
clone size: NA
CDR3 DNA: TGCGCCAGCAGTTTGACAGGGTACGACGAGCAGTACTTC
CDR3 protein: CASSLTGYDEQYF

D gene: NA
V gene: TRBV6-1
J gene: TRBJ2-7
clone size: NA
CDR3 DNA: TGTGCCAGCAGTGAATCGGTCGGAAGAACCTACGAGCAGTACTTC
CDR3 protein: CASSESVGRTYEQYF

D gene: TRBD2
V gene: TRBV28
J gene: TRBJ2-1
clone size: NA
CDR3 DNA: TGTGCCAGCGGGGGGACTAGCGGCTCAAGGCCCTACAATGAGCAGTTCTTC
CDR3 protein: CASGGTSGSRPYNEQFF

D gene: NA
V gene: TRBV19
J gene: TRBJ2-1
clone size: once
CDR3 DNA: TGTGCCAGTAGTATCCAGGGGAGGAATGAGCAGTTCTTC
CDR3 protein: CASSIQGRNEQFF

D gene: NA
V gene: TRBV6-5
J gene: TRBJ1-3
clone size: NA
CDR3 DNA: TGTGCCAGCAGTTTGATACAGGGTTACTCTGGAAACACCATATATTTT
CDR3 protein: CASSLIQGYSGNTIYF

D gene: NA
V gene: TRBV7-9
J gene: TRBJ1-4
clone size: NA
CDR3 DNA: TGTGCCAGCAGCCGCCCTGGGGGAGTGAAACTGTTTTTT
CDR3 protein: CASSRPGGVKLFF

D gene: TRBD1
V gene: TRBV5-4
J gene: TRBJ2-7
clone size: NA
CDR3 DNA: TGTGCCAGCAGTTCCGGGACAGGGGGTTTGGGAGGCTACGAGCAGTACTTC
CDR3 protein: CASSSGTGGLGGYEQYF

D gene: TRBD2
V gene: TRBV27
J gene: TRBJ2-1
clone size: NA
CDR3 DNA: TGTGCCAGCAGAATGGGCAGCGGGAGCTCCTACAATGAGCAGTTCTTC
CDR3 protein: CASRMGSGSSYNEQFF

D gene: NA
V gene: TRBV29-1
J gene: TRBJ2-3
clone size: NA
CDR3 DNA: TGCAGCGTTGGGGGGCGCGAAGATACGCAGTATTTT
CDR3 protein: CSVGGREDTQYF

D gene: TRBD1
V gene: TRBV6-5
J gene: TRBJ2-5
clone size: NA
CDR3 DNA: TGTGCCAGCAGTTACTCGAGAGGGGGCACGGAGACCCAGTACTTC
CDR3 protein: CASSYSRGGTETQYF

D gene: NA
V gene: TRBV29-1
J gene: TRBJ2-1
clone size: NA
CDR3 DNA: TGCAGCGTAAAACAGGGAGGCAATGAGCAGTTCTTC
CDR3 protein: CSVKQGGNEQFF

D gene: TRBD1
V gene: TRBV7-6
J gene: TRBJ2-7
clone size: NA
CDR3 DNA: TGTGCCAGCAGCACCGGGACAGAAACCTACGAGCAGTACTTC
CDR3 protein: CASSTGTETYEQYF

D gene: NA
V gene: TRBV7-9
J gene: TRBJ1-1
clone size: NA
CDR3 DNA: TGTGCCAGCAGCGGAATCAGGGATGTGAACACTGAAGCTTTCTTT
CDR3 protein: CASSGIRDVNTEAFF

D gene: NA
V gene: TRBV5-1
J gene: TRBJ2-1
clone size: NA
CDR3 DNA: TGCGCCAGCAGCAACACAATAAAAGACCCCAATGAGCAGTTCTTC
CDR3 protein: CASSNTIKDPNEQFF

D gene: NA
V gene: TRBV29-1
J gene: TRBJ2-7
clone size: NA
CDR3 DNA: TGCAGCGTTGAACTAAACGAGCAGTACTTC
CDR3 protein: CSVELNEQYF

D gene: NA
V gene: TRBV7-3
J gene: TRBJ2-5
clone size: NA
CDR3 DNA: TGTGCCAGCAGCTTAAGCGGAAGCTGGTCGGAGACCCAGTACTTC
CDR3 protein: CASSLSGSWSETQYF

D gene: NA
V gene: TRBV28
J gene: TRBJ2-5
clone size: once
CDR3 DNA: TGTGCCAGCAGTTCCTCAGAGGGGGTAGAGACCCAGTACTTC
CDR3 protein: CASSSSEGVETQYF

D gene: TRBD1
V gene: TRBV7-8
J gene: TRBJ1-1
clone size: NA
CDR3 DNA: TGTGCCTCAACAGGGGGGAGCACTGAAGCTTTCTTT
CDR3 protein: CASTGGSTEAFF

D gene: NA
V gene: TRBV6-6
J gene: TRBJ2-7
clone size: once
CDR3 DNA: TGTGCCAGCACCCTGGGGTACGAGCAGTACTTC
CDR3 protein: CASTLGYEQYF

D gene: NA
V gene: TRBV30
J gene: TRBJ2-7
clone size: once
CDR3 DNA: TGTGCCTGGAGAAGAGCGGTCTACGAGCAGTACTTC
CDR3 protein: CAWRRAVYEQYF

D gene: TRBD1
V gene: TRBV25-1
J gene: TRBJ2-1
clone size: NA
CDR3 DNA: TGTGCCAGCACCACCGGGGCCGGGACAGGGGAAAGGGATGAGCAGTTCTTC
CDR3 protein: CASTTGAGTGERDEQFF

D gene: NA
V gene: TRBV7-2
J gene: TRBJ2-7
clone size: NA
CDR3 DNA: TGTGCCAGCAGCCAAAGTTGGGACTACGAGCAGTACTTC
CDR3 protein: CASSQSWDYEQYF

D gene: NA
V gene: TRBV19
J gene: TRBJ2-7
clone size: NA
CDR3 DNA: TGTGCCAGCGGACACCCGCTCTTATCCTACGAGCAGTACTTC
CDR3 protein: CASGHPLLSYEQYF

D gene: NA
V gene: TRBV6-5
J gene: TRBJ2-1
clone size: NA
CDR3 DNA: TGTGCCAGCAGTTTAGGACGGTTCTACAATGAGCAGTTCTTC
CDR3 protein: CASSLGRFYNEQFF

D gene: TRBD2
V gene: TRBV27
J gene: TRBJ2-1
clone size: NA
CDR3 DNA: TGTGCCAGCAGGATGAGCGGGGAGGGCCTGTATGAGCAGTTCTTC
CDR3 protein: CASRMSGEGLYEQFF

D gene: NA
V gene: TRBV7-9
J gene: TRBJ2-2
clone size: NA
CDR3 DNA: TGTGCCAGCAGCTTAGACCGGGGGTCGTGGGTCCTCACCGGGGAGCTGTTTTTT
CDR3 protein: CASSLDRGSWVLTGELFF

D gene: TRBD2
V gene: TRBV7-8
J gene: TRBJ2-3
clone size: NA
CDR3 DNA: TGTGCCAGCAGCTTAGCCACCGGGAGGGCCGCAGATACGCAGTATTTT
CDR3 protein: CASSLATGRAADTQYF

D gene: NA
V gene: TRBV30
J gene: TRBJ2-7
clone size: NA
CDR3 DNA: TGTGCCTTCAGGGGGCGCCGGGGGGTCTCCGGTTACGAGCAGTACTTC
CDR3 protein: CAFRGRRGVSGYEQYF

D gene: TRBD1
V gene: TRBV28
J gene: TRBJ1-5
clone size: once
CDR3 DNA: TGTGCCAGCAGCCTCAGACAGGGGCATCAGCCCCAGCATTTT
CDR3 protein: CASSLRQGHQPQHF

D gene: NA
V gene: TRBV19
J gene: TRBJ1-2
clone size: NA
CDR3 DNA: TGTGCCAGTAGTCCCGACAGTAATGGCTACACCTTC
CDR3 protein: CASSPDSNGYTF

D gene: NA
V gene: TRBV6-5
J gene: TRBJ2-3
clone size: NA
CDR3 DNA: TGTGCCAGCAGTTCAACGATTAGCGCGACAACAGATACGCAGTATTTT
CDR3 protein: CASSSTISATTDTQYF

D gene: NA
V gene: TRBV11-2
J gene: TRBJ2-7
clone size: NA
CDR3 DNA: TGTGCCAGCAGCTTATTTCGGGGTTCCCACGAGCAGTACTTC
CDR3 protein: CASSLFRGSHEQYF